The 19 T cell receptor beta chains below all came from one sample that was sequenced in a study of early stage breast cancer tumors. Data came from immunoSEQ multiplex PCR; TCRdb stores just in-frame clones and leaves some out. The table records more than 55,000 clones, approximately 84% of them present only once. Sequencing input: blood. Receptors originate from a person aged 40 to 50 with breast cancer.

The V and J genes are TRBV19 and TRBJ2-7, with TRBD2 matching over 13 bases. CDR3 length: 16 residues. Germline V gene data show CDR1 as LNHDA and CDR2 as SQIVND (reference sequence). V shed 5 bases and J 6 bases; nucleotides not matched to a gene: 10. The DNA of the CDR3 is TGTGCCAGTAGTGGTGGATGGACTAGCGGGAGACGCGAGCAGTACTTC. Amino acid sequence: CASSGGWTSGRREQYF.

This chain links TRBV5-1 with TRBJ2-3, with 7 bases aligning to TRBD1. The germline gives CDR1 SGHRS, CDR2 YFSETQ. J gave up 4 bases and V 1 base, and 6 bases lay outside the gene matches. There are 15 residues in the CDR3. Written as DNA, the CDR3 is TGCGCCAGCAGCTTGAGGGGGCGCAGCCCAGATACGCAGTATTTT. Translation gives CASSLRGRSPDTQYF.

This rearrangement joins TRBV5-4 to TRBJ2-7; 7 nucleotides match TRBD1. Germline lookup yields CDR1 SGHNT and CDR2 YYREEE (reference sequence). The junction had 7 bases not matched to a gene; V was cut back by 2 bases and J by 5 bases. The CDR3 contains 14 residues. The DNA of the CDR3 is TGTGCCAGCAGCTTAAAAGGGGGCGCCCACGAGCAGTACTTC. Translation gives CASSLKGGAHEQYF.

The CDR3 coding sequence is TGCGCCAGCAGGGAGAGGGGGAATGAAAAACTGTTTTTT. This translates into CASRERGNEKLFF. The chain carries TRBV10-2 and TRBJ1-4; perhaps TRBD1 as D (6 bases). The germline CDR1 and CDR2 sequences are WSHSY and SAAADI. The V end was cut by 6 bases, the J end by 5 bases, with 10 bases between. This CDR3 spans 13 amino acids.

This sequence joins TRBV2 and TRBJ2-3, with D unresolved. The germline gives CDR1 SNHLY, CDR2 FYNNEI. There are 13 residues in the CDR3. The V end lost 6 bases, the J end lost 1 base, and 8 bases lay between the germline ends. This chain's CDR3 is CASSLGGTDTQYF. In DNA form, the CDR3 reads TGTGCCAGCAGCCTCGGAGGCACAGATACGCAGTATTTT. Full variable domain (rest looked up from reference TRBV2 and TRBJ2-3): EPEVTQTPSHQVTQMGQEVILRCVPISNHLYFYWYRQILGQKVEFLVSFYNNEISEKSEIFDDQFSVERPDGSNFTLKIRSTKLEDSAMYFCASSLGGTDTQYFGPGTRLTVL.

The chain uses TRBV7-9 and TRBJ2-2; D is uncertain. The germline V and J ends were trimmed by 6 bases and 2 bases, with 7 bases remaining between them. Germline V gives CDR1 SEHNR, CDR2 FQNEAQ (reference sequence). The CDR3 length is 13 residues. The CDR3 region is CASRETNTGELFF. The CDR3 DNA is TGTGCCAGCAGGGAAACAAACACCGGGGAGCTGTTTTTT.

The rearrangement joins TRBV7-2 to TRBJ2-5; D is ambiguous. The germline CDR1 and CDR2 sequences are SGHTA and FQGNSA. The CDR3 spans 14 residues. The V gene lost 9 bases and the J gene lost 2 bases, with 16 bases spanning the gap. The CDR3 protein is CASARRSTQETQYF. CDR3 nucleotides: TGTGCCAGTGCGAGGCGGAGTACTCAAGAGACCCAGTACTTC.

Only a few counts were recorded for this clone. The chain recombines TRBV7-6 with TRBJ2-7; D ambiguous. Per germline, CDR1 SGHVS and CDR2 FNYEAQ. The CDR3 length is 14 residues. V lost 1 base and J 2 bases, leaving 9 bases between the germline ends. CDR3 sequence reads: CASSLDNGPYEQYF. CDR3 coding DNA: TGTGCCAGCAGCTTAGATAACGGACCCTACGAGCAGTACTTC.

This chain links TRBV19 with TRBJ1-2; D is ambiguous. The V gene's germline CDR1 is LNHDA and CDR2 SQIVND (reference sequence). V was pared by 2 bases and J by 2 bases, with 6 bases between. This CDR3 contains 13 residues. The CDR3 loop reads CASSITMNYGYTF. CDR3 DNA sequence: TGTGCCAGTAGTATAACAATGAACTATGGCTACACCTTC.

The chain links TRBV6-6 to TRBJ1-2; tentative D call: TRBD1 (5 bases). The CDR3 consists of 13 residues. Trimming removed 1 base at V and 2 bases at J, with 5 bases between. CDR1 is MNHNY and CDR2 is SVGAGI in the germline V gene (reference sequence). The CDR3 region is CASSYYRNYGYTF. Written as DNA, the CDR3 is TGTGCCAGCAGTTACTACAGGAACTATGGCTACACCTTC.

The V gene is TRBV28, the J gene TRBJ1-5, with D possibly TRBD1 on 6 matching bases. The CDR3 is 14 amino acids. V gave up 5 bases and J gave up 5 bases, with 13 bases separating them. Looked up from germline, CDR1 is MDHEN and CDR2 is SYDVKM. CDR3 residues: CASSKGQSDQPQHF. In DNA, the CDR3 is TGTGCCAGCAGTAAAGGACAGTCTGATCAGCCCCAGCATTTT.

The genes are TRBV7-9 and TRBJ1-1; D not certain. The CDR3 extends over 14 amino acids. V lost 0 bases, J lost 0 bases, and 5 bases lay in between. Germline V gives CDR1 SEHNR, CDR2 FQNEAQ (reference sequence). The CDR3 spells CASSLAGLNTEAFF. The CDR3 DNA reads TGTGCCAGCAGCTTAGCGGGATTGAACACTGAAGCTTTCTTT.

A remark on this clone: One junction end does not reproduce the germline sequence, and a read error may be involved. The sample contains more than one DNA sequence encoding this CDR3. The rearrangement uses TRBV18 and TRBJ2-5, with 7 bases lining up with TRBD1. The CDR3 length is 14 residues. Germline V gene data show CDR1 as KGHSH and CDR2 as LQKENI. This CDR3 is CASSRDRNQETQYF. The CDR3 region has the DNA TGTGCCAGCTCGAGGGACAGAAACCAAGAAACCCAGTACTTC.

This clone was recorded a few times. The CDR3 loop is CASSKPRAGEQYF. CDR3 coding DNA: TGTGCCAGCAGTAAACCCAGGGCGGGGGAGCAGTACTTC. V is TRBV2 and J is TRBJ2-7; tentatively, D is TRBD2 (6 bases). Between the trimmed V and J ends, which lost 5 bases and 7 bases, there was a span of 15 bases. CDR3 length equals 13 residues. Looked up from germline, CDR1 is SNHLY and CDR2 is FYNNEI.

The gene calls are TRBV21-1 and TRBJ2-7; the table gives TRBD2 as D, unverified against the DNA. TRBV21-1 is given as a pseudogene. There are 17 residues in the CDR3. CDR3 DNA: TGTGCCAGCAGCCCTAGCCATGAAGGAAGCGGGGACTACGAGCAGTACTTC. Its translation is CASSPSHEGSGDYEQYF.

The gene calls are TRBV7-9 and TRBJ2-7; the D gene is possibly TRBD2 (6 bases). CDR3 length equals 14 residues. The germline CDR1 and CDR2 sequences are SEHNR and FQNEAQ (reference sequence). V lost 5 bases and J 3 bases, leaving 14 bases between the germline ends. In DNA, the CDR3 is TGTGCCAGCAGCGGGACTTTATTTCACTACGAGCAGTACTTC. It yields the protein CASSGTLFHYEQYF. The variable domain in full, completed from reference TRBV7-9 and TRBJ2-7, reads DTGVSQNPRHKITKRGQNVTFRCDPISEHNRLYWYRQTLGQGPEFLTYFQNEAQLEKSRLLSDRFSAERPKGSFSTLEIQRTEQGDSAMYLCASSGTLFHYEQYFGPGTRLTVT.

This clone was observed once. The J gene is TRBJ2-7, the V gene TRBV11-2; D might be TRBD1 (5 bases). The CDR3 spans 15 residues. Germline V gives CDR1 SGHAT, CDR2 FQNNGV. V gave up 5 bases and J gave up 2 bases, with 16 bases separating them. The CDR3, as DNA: TGTGCCAGCAGCCACCTGGGCAGGGCCCCCTACGAGCAGTACTTC. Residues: CASSHLGRAPYEQYF.

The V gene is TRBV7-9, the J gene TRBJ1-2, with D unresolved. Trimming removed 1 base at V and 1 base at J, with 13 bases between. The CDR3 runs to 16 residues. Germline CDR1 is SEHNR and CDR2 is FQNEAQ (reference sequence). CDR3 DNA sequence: TGTGCCAGCAGCTTAGACCCCTCAGACCGTAACTATGGCTACACCTTC. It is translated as CASSLDPSDRNYGYTF. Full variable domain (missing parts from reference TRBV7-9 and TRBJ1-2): DTGVSQNPRHKITKRGQNVTFRCDPISEHNRLYWYRQTLGQGPEFLTYFQNEAQLEKSRLLSDRFSAERPKGSFSTLEIQRTEQGDSAMYLCASSLDPSDRNYGYTFGSGTRLTVV.

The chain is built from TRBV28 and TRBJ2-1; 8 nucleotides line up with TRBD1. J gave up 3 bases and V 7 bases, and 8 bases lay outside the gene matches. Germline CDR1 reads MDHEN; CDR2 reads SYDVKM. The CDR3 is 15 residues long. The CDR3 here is CASTPGTGHYNEQFF. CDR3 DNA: TGTGCCAGCACCCCCGGGACAGGACACTACAATGAGCAGTTCTTC.